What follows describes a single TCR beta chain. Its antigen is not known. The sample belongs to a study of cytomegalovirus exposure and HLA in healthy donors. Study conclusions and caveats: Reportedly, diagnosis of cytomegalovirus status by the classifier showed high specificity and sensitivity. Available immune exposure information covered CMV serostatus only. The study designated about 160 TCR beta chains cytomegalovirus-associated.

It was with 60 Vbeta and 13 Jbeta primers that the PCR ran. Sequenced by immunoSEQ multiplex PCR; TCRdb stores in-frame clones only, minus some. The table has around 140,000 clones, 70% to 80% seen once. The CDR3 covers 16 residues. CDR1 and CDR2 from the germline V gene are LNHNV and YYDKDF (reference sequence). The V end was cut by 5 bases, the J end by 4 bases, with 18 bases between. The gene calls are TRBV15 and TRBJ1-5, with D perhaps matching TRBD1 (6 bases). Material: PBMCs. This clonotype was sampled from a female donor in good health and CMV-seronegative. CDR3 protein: CATSETHRARNQPQHF. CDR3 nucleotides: TGTGCCACCAGCGAGACCCACAGGGCCCGGAATCAGCCCCAGCATTTT.